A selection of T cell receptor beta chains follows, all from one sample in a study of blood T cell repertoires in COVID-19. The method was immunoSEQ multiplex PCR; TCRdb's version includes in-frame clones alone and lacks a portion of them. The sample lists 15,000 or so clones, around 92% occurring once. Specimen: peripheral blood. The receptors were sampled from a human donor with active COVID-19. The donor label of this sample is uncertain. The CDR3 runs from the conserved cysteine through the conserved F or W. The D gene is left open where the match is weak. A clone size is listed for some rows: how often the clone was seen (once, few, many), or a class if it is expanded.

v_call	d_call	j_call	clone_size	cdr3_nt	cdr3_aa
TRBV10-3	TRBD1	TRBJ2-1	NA	TGTGCCATCGGACAGGCCTACAATGAGCAGTTCTTC	CAIGQAYNEQFF
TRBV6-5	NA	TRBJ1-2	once	TGTGCCAGCAGATCGGACAGAACCTATGGCTACACCTTC	CASRSDRTYGYTF
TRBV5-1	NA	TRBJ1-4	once	TGCGCCAGCAGCTTGGGCCAGGGGAGTGAAAAACTGTTTTTT	CASSLGQGSEKLFF
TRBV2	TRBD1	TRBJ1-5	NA	TGTGCCAGCAGCCTATCGGGACAGGGGAATCAGCCCCAGCATTTT	CASSLSGQGNQPQHF
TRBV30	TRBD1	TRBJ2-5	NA	TGTGCCTGGAGCACTACAGGGGCAGAGACCCAGTACTTC	CAWSTTGAETQYF
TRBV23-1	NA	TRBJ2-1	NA	TGCGCCAGCACTAAGGTGAGGGGGGGCCAAGGCAATGAGCAGTTCTTC	CASTKVRGGQGNEQFF
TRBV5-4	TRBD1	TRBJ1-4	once	TGTGCCAGCAGCACTCCGGGACAGGGTGGTGAAAAACTGTTTTTT	CASSTPGQGGEKLFF
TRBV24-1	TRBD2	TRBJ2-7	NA	TGTGCCACCAGCCCGGGACTAAACTCCTACGAGCAGTACTTC	CATSPGLNSYEQYF
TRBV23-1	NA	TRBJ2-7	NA	TGCGCCAGCAGTCTAGACGGACAGTCAACCTACGAGCAGTACTTC	CASSLDGQSTYEQYF
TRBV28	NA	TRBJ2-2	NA	TGTGCCAGCAGTTTAGGGGGCCGGACCGGGGAGCTGTTTTTT	CASSLGGRTGELFF
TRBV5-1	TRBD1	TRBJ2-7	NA	TGCGCCAGCAGCCAACGACAGGGATTCGGCGAGCAGTACTTC	CASSQRQGFGEQYF
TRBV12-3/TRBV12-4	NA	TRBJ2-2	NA	TGTGCCAGCACTGTCCAGGGTAACGGGGAGCTGTTTTTT	CASTVQGNGELFF
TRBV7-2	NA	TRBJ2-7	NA	TGTGCCAGCAGCCCCGGGGGAAAACCCTACGAGCAGTACTTC	CASSPGGKPYEQYF
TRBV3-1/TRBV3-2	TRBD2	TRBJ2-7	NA	TGTGCCAGCAGTCAGACTAGCGGGGGAGCCTACGAGCAGTACTTC	CASSQTSGGAYEQYF
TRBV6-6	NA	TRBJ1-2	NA	TGTGCCAGCACCCGGGGTAGCTATGGCTACACCTTC	CASTRGSYGYTF
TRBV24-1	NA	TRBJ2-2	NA	TGTGCCACCAGTGATTTGCCGGGACAAACGAACACCGGGGAGCTGTTTTTT	CATSDLPGQTNTGELFF
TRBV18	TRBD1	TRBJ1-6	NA	TGTGCCAGCTCACCACGACAGGGTAATAATTCACCCCTCCACTTT	CASSPRQGNNSPLHF
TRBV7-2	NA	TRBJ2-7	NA	TGTGCCAGCAGCTTAGTAGGGGGGGCAGGGTCCTACGAGCAGTACTTC	CASSLVGGAGSYEQYF
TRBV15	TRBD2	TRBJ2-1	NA	TGTGCCACCGGCGAAGCGGGAGAACATGAGCAGTTCTTC	CATGEAGEHEQFF
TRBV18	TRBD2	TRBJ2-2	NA	TGTGCCAGCTCACCGCCGGGGGGGACCGGGGAGCTGTTTTTT	CASSPPGGTGELFF
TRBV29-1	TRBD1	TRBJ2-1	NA	TGCAGCGTTGCGCAGCAGGGGGCCTACAATGAGCAGTTCTTC	CSVAQQGAYNEQFF
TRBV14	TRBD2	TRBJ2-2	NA	TGTGCCAGCAGCCAAGACGGACTAGCGGGAGGAAGATGGACCGGGGAGCTGTTTTTT	CASSQDGLAGGRWTGELFF
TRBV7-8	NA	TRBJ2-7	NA	TGTGCCAGCAGCCGGGACTCGATCTACGAGCAGTACTTC	CASSRDSIYEQYF
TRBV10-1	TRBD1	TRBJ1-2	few	TGCGCCAGCAGTGACCGCGGGACAGATTCCTATGGCTACACCTTC	CASSDRGTDSYGYTF
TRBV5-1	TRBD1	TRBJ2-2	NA	TGCGCCAGCAGCTGGACAGGGTCCACCGGGGAGCTGTTTTTT	CASSWTGSTGELFF
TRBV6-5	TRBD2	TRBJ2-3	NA	TGTGCCAGCGGAGGGCTAGCGGATACAGATACGCAGTATTTT	CASGGLADTDTQYF
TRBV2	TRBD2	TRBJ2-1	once	TGTGCCAGCAATAGACTAGCGGGCTCCTCCTACAATGAGCAGTTCTTC	CASNRLAGSSYNEQFF
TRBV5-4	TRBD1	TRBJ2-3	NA	TGTGCCAGCAGCTCTAGGGGGCAGGGCACAGATACGCAGTATTTT	CASSSRGQGTDTQYF
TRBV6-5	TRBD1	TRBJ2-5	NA	TGTGCCAGCAGTTTCAAAACAGGGGAAGAGACCCAGTACTTC	CASSFKTGEETQYF
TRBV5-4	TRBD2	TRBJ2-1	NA	TGTGCCAGCAGCTTGGCACTAGCGGCTGACAATGAGCAGTTCTTC	CASSLALAADNEQFF
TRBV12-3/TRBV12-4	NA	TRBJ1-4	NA	TGTGCCAGCAGTTTCCCGAGGGAAAAACTGTTTTTT	CASSFPREKLFF
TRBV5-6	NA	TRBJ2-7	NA	TGTGCCAGCACCACTTCAGGGGTAGTAGGGCAGTACTTC	CASTTSGVVGQYF
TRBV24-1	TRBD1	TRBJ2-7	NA	TGTGCCACCTCACAGGGGTTGTACGAGCAGTACTTC	CATSQGLYEQYF
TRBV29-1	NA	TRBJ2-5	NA	TGCAGCGTTCGAGAGGGAAGCTGGGAGACCCAGTACTTC	CSVREGSWETQYF
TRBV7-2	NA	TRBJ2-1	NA	TGTGCCAGCAGCTTAGGTTTCCGTACTAGGTATGAGCAGTTCTTC	CASSLGFRTRYEQFF
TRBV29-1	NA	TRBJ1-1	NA	TGCAGCGTTGAAGATGGAGGCACTGAAGCTTTCTTT	CSVEDGGTEAFF
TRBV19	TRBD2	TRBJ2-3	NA	TGTGCCAGTAGTATACCCCCGGGACTAGCGGGAGCGAAAGATACGCAGTATTTT	CASSIPPGLAGAKDTQYF
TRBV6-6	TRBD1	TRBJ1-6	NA	TGTGCCAGACAAAGGGACAGAAATTCACCCCTCCACTTT	CARQRDRNSPLHF
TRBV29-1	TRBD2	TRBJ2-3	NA	TGCAGCGTTACGGGACTAGCGGGCCCTGATACGCAGTATTTT	CSVTGLAGPDTQYF
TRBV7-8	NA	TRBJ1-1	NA	TGTGCCAGCAGCTTAGCAAAAACAGGGCCGGTTGGGGCTTTCTTT	CASSLAKTGPVGAFF
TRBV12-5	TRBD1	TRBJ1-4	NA	TGTGCTAGTGGACCAGGGACAGGGGGCGCAGGTGGTGAAAAACTGTTTTTT	CASGPGTGGAGGEKLFF
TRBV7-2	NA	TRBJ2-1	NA	TGTGCCAGCAGCTTGCTACGGGGTCATGAGCAGTTCTTC	CASSLLRGHEQFF